This T cell receptor (beta chain) was identified in a study of blood T cell repertoires in COVID-19. Overall study: From T cells, B-cell-depleted T cells, or PBMCs came the material, which was cDNA or gDNA.

The Seattle patients, enrolled during active infection, were followed longitudinally. Germline V lookup: CDR1 SNHLY, CDR2 FYNNEI. V shed 6 bases and J 6 bases; nucleotides not matched to a gene: 3. The CDR3 totals 14 residues. Sequencing used immunoSEQ multiplex PCR; TCRdb keeps in-frame clones, though not all of them. The sample includes 250,000 to 350,000 clones, about 86% of them seen just once. Sequencing input: peripheral blood. The rearrangement links TRBV2 to TRBJ2-2; 11 nucleotides agree with TRBD1. This receptor was taken from a woman between 65 and 79 years old with COVID-19, enrolled during active disease. CDR3 region: CASSRDRGSGELFF. CDR3 DNA: TGTGCCAGCAGCCGGGACAGGGGGTCCGGGGAGCTGTTTTTT.